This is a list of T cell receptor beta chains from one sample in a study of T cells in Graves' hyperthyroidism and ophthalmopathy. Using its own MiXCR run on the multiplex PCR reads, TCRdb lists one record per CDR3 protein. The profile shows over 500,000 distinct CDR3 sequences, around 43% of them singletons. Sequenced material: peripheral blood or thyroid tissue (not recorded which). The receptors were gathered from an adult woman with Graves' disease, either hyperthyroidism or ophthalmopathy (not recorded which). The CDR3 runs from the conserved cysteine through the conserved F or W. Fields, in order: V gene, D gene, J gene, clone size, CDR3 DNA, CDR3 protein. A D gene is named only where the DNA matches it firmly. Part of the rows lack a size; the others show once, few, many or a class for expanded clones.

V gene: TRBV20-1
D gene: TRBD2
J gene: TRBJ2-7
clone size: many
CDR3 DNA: TGCAGTGCTAGAGATCCGGCTAGCGGACTCTACGAGCAGTACTTC
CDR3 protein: CSARDPASGLYEQYF

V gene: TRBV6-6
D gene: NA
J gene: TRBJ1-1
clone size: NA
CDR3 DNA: TGTGCCAGCAGTTATCTTGTCACCACCGCTGAAGCTTTCTTT
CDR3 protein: CASSYLVTTAEAFF

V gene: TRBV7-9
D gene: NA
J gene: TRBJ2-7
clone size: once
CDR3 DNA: TGTGCCAGCAGCTTAGACGTTGGCTCAGGCGAGCAGTACTTC
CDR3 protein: CASSLDVGSGEQYF

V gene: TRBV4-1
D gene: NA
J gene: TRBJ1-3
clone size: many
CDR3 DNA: TGCGCCAGCAGCCAAGATCTTCAGTCTGAGAACACCATATATTTT
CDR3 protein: CASSQDLQSENTIYF

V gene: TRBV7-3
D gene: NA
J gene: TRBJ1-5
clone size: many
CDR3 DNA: TGTGCCAGCAGCTGCGACAAGGGGGGATATAGCAATCAGCCCCAGCATTTT
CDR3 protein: CASSCDKGGYSNQPQHF

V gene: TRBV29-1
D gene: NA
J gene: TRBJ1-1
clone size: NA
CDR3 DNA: TGCAGCGTTGCTGGGCCCGACACTGAAGCTTTCTTT
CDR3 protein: CSVAGPDTEAFF

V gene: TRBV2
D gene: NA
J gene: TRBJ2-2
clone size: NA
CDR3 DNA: TGTGCCAGCAGGGGGCAGGGGACTTGGATCGCGAACACCGGGGAGCTGTTTTTT
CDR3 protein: CASRGQGTWIANTGELFF

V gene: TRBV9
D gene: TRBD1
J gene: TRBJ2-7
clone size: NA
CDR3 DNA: TGTGCCAGCTCCTCCGGGACAGAGTACGAGCAGTACTTC
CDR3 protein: CASSSGTEYEQYF

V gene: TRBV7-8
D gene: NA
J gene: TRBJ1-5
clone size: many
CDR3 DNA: TGTGCCAGCAGCTTAGGTCGGGCAGGGCCCGCTAATCAGCCCCAGCATTTT
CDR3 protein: CASSLGRAGPANQPQHF

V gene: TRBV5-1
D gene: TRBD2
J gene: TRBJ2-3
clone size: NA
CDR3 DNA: TGCGCCAGCAGCTTGTTAGCGGGAGCGGTCCCAGATACGCAGTATTTT
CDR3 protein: CASSLLAGAVPDTQYF

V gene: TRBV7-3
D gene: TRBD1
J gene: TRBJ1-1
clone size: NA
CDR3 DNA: TGTGCCAGCAGCTTAACGGGACAGGGCGAGGCTTTCTTT
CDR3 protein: CASSLTGQGEAFF

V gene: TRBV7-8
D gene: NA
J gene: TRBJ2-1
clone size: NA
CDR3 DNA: TGTGCCAGCAGCTTAAAGGGATGGCAGTTCTTC
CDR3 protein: CASSLKGWQFF

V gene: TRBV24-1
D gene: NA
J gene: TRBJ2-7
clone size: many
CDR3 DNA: TGTGCCACCAGTGTAAGGACAGAATTGGACTCCTACGAGCAGTACTTC
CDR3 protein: CATSVRTELDSYEQYF

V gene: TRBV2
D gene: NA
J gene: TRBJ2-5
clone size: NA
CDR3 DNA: TGTGCCAGCACCCAATCCCCCCGAGACAGGTTACTGGAGACCCAGTACTTC
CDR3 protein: CASTQSPRDRLLETQYF

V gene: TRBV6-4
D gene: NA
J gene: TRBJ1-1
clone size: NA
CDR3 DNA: TGTGCCATCAGTGGGTTCGTGACGAACACTGAAGCTTTCTTT
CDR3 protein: CAISGFVTNTEAFF

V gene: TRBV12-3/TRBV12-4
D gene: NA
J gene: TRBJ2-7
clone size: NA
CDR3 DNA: TGTGCCAGCAGGGGCCGGGACCGCTACGAGCAGTACTTC
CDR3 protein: CASRGRDRYEQYF

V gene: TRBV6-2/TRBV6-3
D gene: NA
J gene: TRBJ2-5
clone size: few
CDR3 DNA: TGTGCCAGCAGAATACCAGAAGAGACCCAGTACTTC
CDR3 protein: CASRIPEETQYF

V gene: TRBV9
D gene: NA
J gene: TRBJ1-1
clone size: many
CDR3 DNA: TGTGCCAGCAGCGTGACAGTGAACACTGAAGCTTTCTTT
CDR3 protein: CASSVTVNTEAFF

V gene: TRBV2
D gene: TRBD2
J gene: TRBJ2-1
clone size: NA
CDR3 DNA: TGTGCCAGCAGGAGAGTAGCGGGAGGCTACAATGAGCAGTTCTTC
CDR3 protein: CASRRVAGGYNEQFF

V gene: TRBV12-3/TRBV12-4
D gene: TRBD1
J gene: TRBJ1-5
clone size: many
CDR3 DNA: TGTGCCAGCAGTCGGGACAGGAACGGCTATCAGTCCCAGCATTTT
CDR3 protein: CASSRDRNGYQSQHF

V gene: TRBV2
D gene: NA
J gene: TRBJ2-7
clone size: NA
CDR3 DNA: TGTGCCAGCAGGGCGGGGACTCCCCTCGAGCAGTACTTC
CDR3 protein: CASRAGTPLEQYF

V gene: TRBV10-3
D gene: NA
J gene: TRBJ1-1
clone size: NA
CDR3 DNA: TGTGCCATCAGTGAGTCTGACCGAAGGGCTTTCTTT
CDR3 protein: CAISESDRRAFF

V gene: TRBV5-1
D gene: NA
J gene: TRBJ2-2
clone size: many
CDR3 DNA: TGCGCCAGCAGCCCCTCCGGGACAAACACCGGGGAGCTGTTTTTT
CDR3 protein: CASSPSGTNTGELFF

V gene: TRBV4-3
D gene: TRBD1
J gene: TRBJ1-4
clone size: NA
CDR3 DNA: TGCGCCAGCAGCCAAGATTTGTTCGGGACAGGGCTAAGTAAAAAACTGTTTTTT
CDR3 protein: CASSQDLFGTGLSKKLFF

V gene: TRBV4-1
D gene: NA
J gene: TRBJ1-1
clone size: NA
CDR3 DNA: TGCGCCAGCAGCCGTCAGACGATTGGGCCCAACACTGAAGCTTTCTTT
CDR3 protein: CASSRQTIGPNTEAFF

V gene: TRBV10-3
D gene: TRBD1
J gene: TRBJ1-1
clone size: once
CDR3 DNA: TGTGCCATCAGTGAGCTAGACAGGGGCTCCGCGGAAGCTTTCTTT
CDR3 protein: CAISELDRGSAEAFF

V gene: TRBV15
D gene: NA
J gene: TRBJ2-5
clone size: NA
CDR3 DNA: TGTGCCACCAGCGCCCGACAGGGAGGGGAGACCCAGTACTTC
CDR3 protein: CATSARQGGETQYF

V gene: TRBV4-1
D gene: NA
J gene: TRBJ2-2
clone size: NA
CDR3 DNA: TGCGCCAGCAGCCAATTCACTAGGGGAAACACCGGGGAGCTGTTTTTT
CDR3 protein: CASSQFTRGNTGELFF

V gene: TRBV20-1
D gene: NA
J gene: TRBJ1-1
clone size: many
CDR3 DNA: TGCAGTGCTAGAAGGGACGGGAACACTGAAGCTTTCTTT
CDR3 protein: CSARRDGNTEAFF

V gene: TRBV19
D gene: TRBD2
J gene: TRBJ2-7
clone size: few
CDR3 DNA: TGTGCCAGTACCTCCTTAGCGGGAGTGGGGGAGCAGTACTTC
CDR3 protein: CASTSLAGVGEQYF

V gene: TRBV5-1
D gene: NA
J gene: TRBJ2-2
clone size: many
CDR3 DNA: TGCGCCAGCAGCTTGGATGGGCACGGGGAGCTGTTTTTT
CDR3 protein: CASSLDGHGELFF

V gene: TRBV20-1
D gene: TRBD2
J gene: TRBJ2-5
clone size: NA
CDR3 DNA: TGCAGTGCCCGGGAGGGGGAAATGCAGACCCAGTACTTC
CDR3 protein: CSAREGEMQTQYF

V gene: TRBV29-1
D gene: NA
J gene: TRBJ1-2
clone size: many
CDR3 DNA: TGCAGCGTTGGAGAAGGCTATGGCTACACCTTC
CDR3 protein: CSVGEGYGYTF

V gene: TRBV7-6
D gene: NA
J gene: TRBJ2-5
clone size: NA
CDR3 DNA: TGTGCCAGCGCTGCGGACAGCCAAGAGACCCAGTACTTC
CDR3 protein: CASAADSQETQYF

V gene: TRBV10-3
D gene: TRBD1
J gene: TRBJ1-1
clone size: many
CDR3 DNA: TGTGCCATCAGTAGACAGGGGGCGGACACTGAAGCTTTCTTT
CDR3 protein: CAISRQGADTEAFF

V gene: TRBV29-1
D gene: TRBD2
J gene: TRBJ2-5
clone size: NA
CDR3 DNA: TGCAGCTTTCTAGCGGGACACCAAGAGACCCAGTACTTC
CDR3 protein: CSFLAGHQETQYF

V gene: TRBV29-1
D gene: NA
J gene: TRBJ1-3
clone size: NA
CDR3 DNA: TGCAGCGTTGCGGGGACGGAAGAATTCTCTGGAAACACCATATATTTT
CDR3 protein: CSVAGTEEFSGNTIYF

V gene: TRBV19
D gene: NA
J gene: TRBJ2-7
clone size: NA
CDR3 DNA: TGTGCCAGTAGTATAGCCGGGGACTACGAGCAGTACTTC
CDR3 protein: CASSIAGDYEQYF

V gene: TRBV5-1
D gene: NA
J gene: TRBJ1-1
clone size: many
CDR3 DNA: TGCGCCAGCAGCTTCGTACCGATTCAGGAAAACACTGAAGCTTTCTTT
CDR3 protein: CASSFVPIQENTEAFF

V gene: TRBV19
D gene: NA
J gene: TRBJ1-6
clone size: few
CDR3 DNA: TGTGCCAGCACCAGCCGGGACCTATATAATTCACCCCTCCACTTT
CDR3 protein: CASTSRDLYNSPLHF

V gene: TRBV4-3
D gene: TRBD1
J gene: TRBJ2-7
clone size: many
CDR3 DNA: TGCGCCAGCAGCCCGGGACAGGGTTGGTACGAGCAGTACTTC
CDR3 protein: CASSPGQGWYEQYF

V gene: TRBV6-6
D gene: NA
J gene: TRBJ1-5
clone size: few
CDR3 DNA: TGTGCCAGCAGTTACTCGAAAACGTCAGGTTATAGCAATCAGCCCCAGCATTTT
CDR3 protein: CASSYSKTSGYSNQPQHF

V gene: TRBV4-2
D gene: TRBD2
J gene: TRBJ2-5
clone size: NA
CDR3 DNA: TGTGCCAGCAGCCCTGGGGGACTAGCCGGGGAGACCCAGTACTTC
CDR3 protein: CASSPGGLAGETQYF

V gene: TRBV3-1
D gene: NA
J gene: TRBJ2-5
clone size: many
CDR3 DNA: TGTGCCAGCAGCCATATGGAGACCCAGTACTTC
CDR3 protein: CASSHMETQYF

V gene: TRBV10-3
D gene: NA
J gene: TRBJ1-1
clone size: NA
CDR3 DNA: TGTGCCATCAGTGAGGCACCCCCTCTGACTGAAGCTTTCTTT
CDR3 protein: CAISEAPPLTEAFF

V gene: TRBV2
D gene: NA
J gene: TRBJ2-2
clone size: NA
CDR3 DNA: TGTGCCAGCAGCCCCTTTAGCGGAGCCACCGGGGAGCTGTTTTTT
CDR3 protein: CASSPFSGATGELFF

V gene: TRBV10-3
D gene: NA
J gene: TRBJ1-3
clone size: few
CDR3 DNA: TGTGCCATCAGCGCCCGCTCTGGAAACACCATATATTTT
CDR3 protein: CAISARSGNTIYF

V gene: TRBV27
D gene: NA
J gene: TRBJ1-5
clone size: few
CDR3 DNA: TGTGCCAGCAGTTTACTAGGACAGTTAAGCAATCAGCCCCAGCATTTT
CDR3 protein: CASSLLGQLSNQPQHF

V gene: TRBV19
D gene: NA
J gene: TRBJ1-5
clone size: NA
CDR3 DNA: TGTGCCAGTAGTTCGTCGACCCTGATCGTTCAGCCCCAGCATTTT
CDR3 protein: CASSSSTLIVQPQHF

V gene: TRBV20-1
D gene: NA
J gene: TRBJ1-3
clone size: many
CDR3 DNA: TGCAGTGCTAGAGAGAGGGGGAGAGACACCATATATTTT
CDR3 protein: CSARERGRDTIYF

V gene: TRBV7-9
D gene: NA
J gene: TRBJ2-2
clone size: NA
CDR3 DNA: TGTGCCAGCAGCCCAGAGGGTTCACAAGAGACCGGGGAGCTGTTTTTT
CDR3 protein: CASSPEGSQETGELFF

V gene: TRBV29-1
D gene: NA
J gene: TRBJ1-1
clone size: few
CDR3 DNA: TGCAGCGTCGAAGGACAGAACACTGAAGCTTTCTTT
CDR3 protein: CSVEGQNTEAFF

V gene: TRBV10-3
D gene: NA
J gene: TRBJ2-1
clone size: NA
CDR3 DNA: TGTGCCACCAGTGACGGGGTTGAGCAGTTCTTC
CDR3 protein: CATSDGVEQFF

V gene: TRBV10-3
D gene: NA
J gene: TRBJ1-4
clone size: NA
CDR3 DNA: TGTGCCATCGGTAGGGATGTGAATGAAAAACTGTTTTTT
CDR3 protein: CAIGRDVNEKLFF

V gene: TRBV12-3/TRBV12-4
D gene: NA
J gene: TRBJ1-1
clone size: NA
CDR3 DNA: TGTGCCAGCAGTCCAACATTGGCCGGGTACACTGAAGCTTTCTTT
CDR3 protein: CASSPTLAGYTEAFF

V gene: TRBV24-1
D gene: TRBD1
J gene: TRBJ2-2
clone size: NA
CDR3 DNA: TGTGCCACCAGTGATTCCAGTACAGGGGGCCCGACGAACACCGGGGAGCTGTTTTTT
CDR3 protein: CATSDSSTGGPTNTGELFF